This paragraph covers one TCR beta chain sequence. These data are taken from a study of blood T cell repertoires in COVID-19. The overall study: Spain, Italy and the United States supplied samples that represented acute and convalescent COVID-19.

In the study's own analysis: Estimated nucleated cell counts came from reference gene primer amplification. TCRdb's table, derived via immunoSEQ multiplex PCR, lists solely in-frame clones and lacks some. That table is the source of V, J and clone size, and D and trimming were worked out from the DNA. The table includes around 190,000 clones, nearly 90% detected once. The Seattle patients, enrolled during active infection, were followed longitudinally. Germline lookup yields CDR1 LGHDT and CDR2 YNNKEL (reference sequence). This CDR3 contains 17 residues. The junction had 7 bases not matched to a gene; V was cut back by 2 bases and J by 8 bases.

V is TRBV3-1 (or the pseudogene TRBV3-2) and J is TRBJ2-2; 14 bases fit TRBD2. This sequence originates from a man aged 45 to 65 with COVID-19, enrolled during active disease. The sequenced sample consisted of peripheral blood. The CDR3 is CASSQFGTSGSFGELFF. CDR3 nucleotides: TGTGCCAGCAGCCAATTTGGGACTAGCGGGAGTTTTGGGGAGCTGTTTTTT.